Only a few counts were recorded for the clone carrying this TCR beta chain. Its antigen is undetermined. The sample comes from a study of beta chain features in type 1 diabetes. This CDR3 is built from 15 residues. Germline trimming cut 4 bases from V and 5 bases from J; bases unmatched to any gene: 10. CDR1 and CDR2 from the germline V gene are MNHEY and SVGAGI. General observations from the study: Lower insertion and higher deletion counts appeared at VDJ junctions in type 1 diabetes patients. All four CD4+ subsets of Type 1 diabetes patients contained TCRB CDR3s that were moderately but significantly shorter. In the patient group, naive, central memory and Treg TCRB repertoires seemed more alike than in the healthy donor group.

CD4+ naive, central memory, regulatory and stem cell-like memory cells were sorted via CD45RO/CCR7/CD25/CD127/CD95/CD27. Sorted cells reached over 95% purity in every population. Sequenced material consisted of expressed TCRB transcripts (all of the isolated RNA was reverse transcribed). Using immunoSEQ multiplex PCR, the repertoire was profiled, and TCRdb retains in-frame clones only, with some absent. Of under 200,000 clones listed, roughly 8% are singletons. The genes are TRBV6-5 and TRBJ2-7; TRBD1 aligns across 8 bases. The origin of this receptor is a woman between 18 and 29 years old with type 1 diabetes. Material for sequencing was central memory CD4+ T cells from blood. DNA of the CDR3: TGTGCCAGCAGTTCTCAGACGACAGGGGTGAACGAGCAGTACTTC. Translation: CASSSQTTGVNEQYF.